Here is one TCR beta chain with its context. The data derive from a study of blood T cell repertoires in COVID-19. TCRdb's copy holds only in-frame clones and misses some; the assay was immunoSEQ multiplex PCR. The sample holds around 200,000 clones, approximately 80% seen once. Unmatched junction bases numbered 9, after V lost 2 bases and J lost 9 bases. CDR1 and CDR2 from the germline V gene are WSHSY and SAAADI. The CDR3 sequence is 15 residues long. The specimen was peripheral blood. The clonotype was recovered from a human donor in a cohort sampled during active COVID-19. This chain joins TRBV10-2 and TRBJ2-1; 8 bases align to TRBD2. The CDR3 region has the DNA TGCGCCAGCAGTGAGCACGGGGGGGCGGTCCTTGAGCAGTTCTTC. Translated: CASSEHGGAVLEQFF.